The present T cell receptor (beta chain) was sequenced within a study of cytomegalovirus exposure and HLA in healthy donors. As for the study in general: In a previous analysis, 110 million or so unique TCR beta sequences were found from 150 million to 200 million T cells. Overall study findings and caveats: Evidence from a later analysis indicated that most CMV-associated TCR beta chains looked HLA-restricted. Cytomegalovirus association was assigned to about 150 TCR beta chains.

The CDR3 length is 16 residues. The trim removed 3 bases at V and 3 bases at J, leaving 7 bases unmatched. Germline loops: CDR1 SGHDN, CDR2 FVKESK. The PCR made use of 60 Vbeta and 13 Jbeta primers. Sequencing used immunoSEQ multiplex PCR; TCRdb keeps in-frame clones, though not all of them. The sample holds approximately 170,000 clones, roughly four fifths seen once. To note about this clone: Its specificity is not known.

The rearrangement joins TRBV14 to TRBJ2-1; 8 bases line up with TRBD2. This TCR was sampled from a female donor in good health and CMV-seronegative. Sample: PBMCs. CDR3 protein: CASSQVPGLGYNEQFF. The CDR3 DNA follows: TGTGCCAGCAGCCAGGTTCCGGGACTAGGCTACAATGAGCAGTTCTTC.